The 27 T cell receptor beta chains reported below all come from one sample, sequenced in a study of beta chain features in type 1 diabetes (dated by TCRdb to 2016 to 2019). Libraries were prepared through the immunoSEQ multiplex PCR assay. The entire isolated RNA was reverse transcribed using the High Capacity cDNA Reverse Transcription Kit, and thus expressed TCRB transcripts were sequenced. TCRdb mirrors the immuneACCESS table, restricted to in-frame sequences. Some clones are absent from its copies; in checked studies, under half trace to an unresolved V gene, and the reason for the others is unknown. The sample data list 900,000 or so clones, and 15% to 20% of these were observed just once. The ten largest account for roughly 0.025% of the sample. The source material was naive CD4+ T cells from blood. The sample's cell subset or site, from its label and the paper: true naive CD4+ T cells. The receptor set was obtained from a woman younger than 35 in good health.

This clone was detected only a few times. The rearrangement joins TRBV29-1 to TRBJ2-1; a weak D match, TRBD2 (5 bases). CDR3 length: 12 residues. Germline lookup yields CDR1 SQVTM and CDR2 ANQGSEA. V shed 6 bases and J shed 8 bases, with 14 bases lying between them. The CDR3 loop is CSVTRLIHEQFF. CDR3 in DNA: TGCAGCGTAACTAGACTCATCCATGAGCAGTTCTTC.

The rearrangement uses TRBV18 and TRBJ2-1; maybe TRBD1 (6 bases). Deletions cut 4 bases from V and 7 bases from J, with 11 bases between. Germline CDR1 and CDR2: KGHSH and LQKENI. The CDR3 covers 13 residues. CDR3 amino acids: CASSQQGRNEQFF. The DNA of the CDR3 is TGTGCCAGCTCACAACAGGGTCGGAATGAGCAGTTCTTC.

V usage is TRBV6-5 and J usage is TRBJ2-7; 9 nucleotides align to TRBD2. CDR1 is MNHEY, CDR2 SVGAGI, per germline. This CDR3 comprises 16 residues. The V and J ends lost 3 bases and 7 bases, in that order; junction bases with no gene match: 13. In DNA form, the CDR3 reads TGTGCCAGCAGTTATATAGCGGGAGTTTCCCTCCGGGAGCAGTACTTC. Its protein is CASSYIAGVSLREQYF.

This chain connects TRBV19 to TRBJ1-5; D remains ambiguous. The CDR3 is 15 amino acids. CDR1 is LNHDA and CDR2 is SQIVND in the germline V gene (reference sequence). V was shortened by 2 bases and J by 6 bases, with 14 bases between the two germline ends. CDR3 in DNA: TGTGCCAGTAGTATATCGGGGATCCGGGGTCAGCCCCAGCATTTT. Amino acid sequence: CASSISGIRGQPQHF.

This chain uses TRBV25-1 with TRBJ2-6, with D tentatively TRBD1 (5 bases). V lost 7 bases and J 1 base, leaving 17 bases between the germline ends. The CDR3 extends over 17 amino acids. Germline V lookup: CDR1 MGHDK, CDR2 SYGVNS. The CDR3 DNA reads as TGTGCCAGCAAGGGCGCGGCAGGGTATTCTGGGGCCAACGTCCTGACTTTC. Its protein is CASKGAAGYSGANVLTF.

This clone was detected only a few times. The rearrangement uses TRBV2 and TRBJ1-1; D is undetermined. CDR1 SNHLY and CDR2 FYNNEI come from the germline V gene. Trimming pared 10 bases from V and 1 base from J, leaving 7 bases between. The CDR3 is made up of 11 amino acids. The CDR3 DNA follows: TGTGCCACCGGACCGAACACTGAAGCTTTCTTT. Amino acid sequence: CATGPNTEAFF.

This clone has just a few counts. The chain recombines TRBV18 with TRBJ1-2; 7 bases line up with TRBD1. The CDR3 sequence is 14 residues long. CDR1 and CDR2 from the germline V gene are KGHSH and LQKENI. Trimming took 6 bases from V and 8 from J; bases not matched to a gene: 12. The CDR3: CASSQNSGTEGYTF. The CDR3 nucleotides are TGTGCCAGCTCCCAAAACTCCGGGACAGAAGGCTACACCTTC.

This clone was seen more than once but under ten times. This sample also contains other DNA sequences that code for the same CDR3. The V gene is TRBV18, the J gene TRBJ2-4; D is undetermined. The V gene's germline CDR1 is KGHSH and CDR2 LQKENI. V was shortened by 3 bases and J by 0 bases, with 6 bases between the two germline ends. The CDR3 loop spans 14 amino acids. CDR3 residues: CASSPGLAKNIQYF. DNA for the CDR3: TGTGCCAGCTCACCCGGGTTAGCCAAAAACATTCAGTACTTC. Supplemented by reference TRBV18 and TRBJ2-4, the full variable domain reads NAGVMQNPRHLVRRRGQEARLRCSPMKGHSHVYWYRQLPEEGLKFMVYLQKENIIDESGMPKERFSAEFPKEGPSILRIQQVVRGDSAAYFCASSPGLAKNIQYFGAGTRLSVL.

This clone showed up just a few times. The chain uses TRBV25-1 and TRBJ2-1; TRBD2 matches at 7 bases. The V gene end was trimmed by 1 base and the J gene end by 6 bases; junction bases not matched to a gene: 6. Germline loops: CDR1 MGHDK, CDR2 SYGVNS. The CDR3 runs to 15 residues. The CDR3 sequence: CASSEWGGAVNEQFF. DNA of the CDR3: TGTGCCAGCAGTGAATGGGGGGGAGCGGTCAATGAGCAGTTCTTC.

The chain carries TRBV15 and TRBJ2-7, with D perhaps matching TRBD1 (5 bases). This CDR3 region has 14 residues. V was pared by 1 base and J by 3 bases, with 10 bases between. Per the germline V gene, CDR1 is LNHNV and CDR2 is YYDKDF (reference sequence). The CDR3 here is CATSRGGRVYEQYF. DNA of the CDR3: TGTGCCACCAGCAGAGGAGGCAGGGTCTACGAGCAGTACTTC.

This clone occurred a few times. The chain joins TRBV5-1 to TRBJ2-1; TRBD2 matches 7 bases. Germline assignment: CDR1 SGHRS and CDR2 YFSETQ. The CDR3 sequence is 14 residues long. V lost 4 bases, J lost 6 bases, and 7 bases stayed unmatched. This CDR3 is CASSPISGSNEQFF. In nucleotides, the CDR3 is TGCGCCAGCAGCCCAATTAGCGGGTCCAATGAGCAGTTCTTC.

The chain uses TRBV11-1 and TRBJ2-1; the match to TRBD1 covers 10 bases. The V gene's germline CDR1 is SGHAT and CDR2 FQDESV (reference sequence). The V gene end was trimmed by 0 bases and the J gene end by 5 bases; junction bases not matched to a gene: 4. The CDR3 has 16 residues. This CDR3 is CASSLAGQGRNNEQFF. CDR3 coding DNA: TGTGCCAGCAGCTTAGCGGGACAGGGGAGGAACAATGAGCAGTTCTTC.

J is TRBJ2-1 and V is TRBV4-3; no clear D. Deletions cut 1 base from V and 5 bases from J, with 15 bases between. The CDR3 runs to 16 residues. Germline CDR1 and CDR2: LGHNA and YSLEER. CDR3 residues: CASSQGSRFLNNEQFF. CDR3 sequence (DNA): TGCGCCAGCAGCCAAGGTTCTAGATTCCTGAACAATGAGCAGTTCTTC.

The count of this clone is one. This sequence joins TRBV9 and TRBJ2-1, with D perhaps TRBD1 or TRBD2 (5 bases each). V lost 0 bases, J lost 9 bases, and 19 bases lay in between. The CDR3 loop spans 16 amino acids. The germline V gene encodes CDR1 SGDLS and CDR2 YYNGEE. The CDR3 DNA is TGTGCCAGCAGCGTAGGGCCTCCGGGGCTCGCGGCTGAGCAGTTCTTC. Amino acids: CASSVGPPGLAAEQFF.

This clone was found a few times. The chain uses TRBV7-2 and TRBJ2-5; D assignment may be TRBD1 or TRBD2 (6 bases each). The germline V and J ends were trimmed by 3 bases and 5 bases, with 22 bases remaining between them. The length of the CDR3 is 17 residues. CDR1 is SGHTA and CDR2 is FQGNSA in the germline V gene. The chain's CDR3 is CASSFNGGTFKGETQYF. In DNA form, the CDR3 reads TGTGCCAGCAGCTTCAATGGCGGGACATTCAAGGGGGAGACCCAGTACTTC.

This clone has more than one count but fewer than ten. The chain recombines TRBV7-2 with TRBJ2-1; 9 bases are a match to TRBD2. Trimming took 4 bases from V and 7 from J; bases not matched to a gene: 8. This CDR3 spans 15 amino acids. The germline gives CDR1 SGHTA, CDR2 FQGNSA. The CDR3 coding sequence is TGTGCCAGCAGCTCGGTACCTAGCGGGAAGAATGAGCAGTTCTTC. Encoded protein: CASSSVPSGKNEQFF.

The chain is built from TRBV15 and TRBJ2-5, with D perhaps matching TRBD1 (5 bases). This CDR3 comprises 14 residues. CDR1 and CDR2 from the germline V gene are LNHNV and YYDKDF (reference sequence). V lost 3 bases, J lost 1 base, and 9 bases lay in between. In nucleotides, the CDR3 is TGTGCCACCAGCAGTGGACACTCCCAAGAGACCCAGTACTTC. Encoded protein: CATSSGHSQETQYF.

The chain carries TRBV5-1 and TRBJ1-2; 7 positions match TRBD1. Looked up from germline, CDR1 is SGHRS and CDR2 is YFSETQ. This CDR3 region has 13 residues. Trimming cost V 1 base and J 6 bases; bases outside gene matches: 3. CDR3 sequence: CASSLSGTDGYTF. CDR3 sequence (DNA): TGCGCCAGCAGCTTGTCCGGGACAGATGGCTACACCTTC.

The CDR3 DNA follows: TGTGCCAGCAGCTTATTCGGTGGGCGGGGCGCAGATACGCAGTATTTT. Translated: CASSLFGGRGADTQYF. The chain carries TRBV7-9 and TRBJ2-3; perhaps TRBD2 as D (6 bases). The V end lost 2 bases, the J end lost 4 bases, and 16 bases lay between the germline ends. The CDR3 covers 16 residues. The germline V gene has CDR1 SEHNR and CDR2 FQNEAQ (reference sequence).

A few counts support this clone. This rearrangement joins TRBV9 to TRBJ2-2, with 12 bases that match TRBD2. J lost 1 base, V lost 3 bases, and 4 bases had no gene match. The CDR3 is made up of 17 amino acids. The V gene's germline CDR1 is SGDLS and CDR2 YYNGEE. The DNA of the CDR3 is TGTGCCAGCAGCGCCGAGACTAGCGGGAGGAACACCGGGGAGCTGTTTTTT. As protein: CASSAETSGRNTGELFF. Based on the CDR3 plus reference TRBV9 and TRBJ2-2, the full variable domain is DSGVTQTPKHLITATGQRVTLRCSPRSGDLSVYWYQQSLDQGLQFLIQYYNGEERAKGNILERFSAQQFPDLHSELNLSSLELGDSALYFCASSAETSGRNTGELFFGEGSRLTVL.

The chain carries TRBV27 and TRBJ2-3; D perhaps matches TRBD1 (6 bases). V was trimmed by 1 base and J by 7 bases, leaving 12 bases between them. Germline V gene data show CDR1 as MNHEY and CDR2 as SMNVEV (reference sequence). CDR3 size: 14 residues. DNA of the CDR3: TGTGCCAGCAGTTTATTGGGGGCAACTCATACGCAGTATTTT. It translates to CASSLLGATHTQYF.

The chain couples TRBV28 to TRBJ2-5; 10 bases align to TRBD1. CDR1 and CDR2 (germline): MDHEN, SYDVKM. The CDR3 loop spans 14 amino acids. The trim removed 6 bases at V and 4 bases at J, leaving 5 bases unmatched. The CDR3: CASSQDRGLETQYF. CDR3 sequence (DNA): TGTGCCAGCAGCCAAGACAGGGGGCTAGAGACCCAGTACTTC.

The chain carries TRBV29-1 and TRBJ2-1; weak D call: TRBD1 (6 bases). The V end lost 4 bases, the J end lost 10 bases, and 17 bases lay between the germline ends. This CDR3 region has 13 residues. From germline, CDR1 is SQVTM and CDR2 ANQGSEA. The CDR3 bases are TGCAGCGTTGGGGTCTCGGGACACCTAGAGCAGTTCTTC. Amino acids: CSVGVSGHLEQFF.

This clone was detected a few times. The chain joins TRBV10-3 to TRBJ1-3, with TRBD1 matching over 8 bases. Per the germline V gene, CDR1 is ENHRY and CDR2 is SYGVKD. The CDR3 is made up of 14 amino acids. J gave up 4 bases and V 6 bases, and 5 bases lay outside the gene matches. The CDR3 region is CAIRDGQGGNTIYF. As DNA, the CDR3 is TGTGCCATCAGGGACGGACAGGGAGGAAACACCATATATTTT.

The rearrangement joins TRBV10-3 to TRBJ2-2; D gene unclear. The CDR3 is 11 residues long. Trimming took 6 bases from V and 7 from J, leaving 6 bases between them. The germline CDR1 and CDR2 sequences are ENHRY and SYGVKD. The CDR3 reads CAIRESGELFF. The CDR3 DNA reads as TGTGCCATCAGAGAAAGCGGGGAGCTGTTTTTT.

The CDR3 region is CASSLQTGKAWKNNNQPQHF. CDR3 nucleotides: TGTGCCAGTAGTCTACAGACAGGGAAGGCGTGGAAGAATAACAATCAGCCCCAGCATTTT. The chain uses TRBV19 and TRBJ1-5; 7 nucleotides line up with TRBD1. The CDR3 totals 20 residues. V lost 5 bases, J lost 3 bases, and 22 bases stayed unmatched. The germline CDR1 and CDR2 sequences are LNHDA and SQIVND (reference sequence).

V is TRBV4-3 and J is TRBJ2-7; 8 bases line up with TRBD1. CDR3 length: 14 amino acids. Germline-derived CDR1 and CDR2 are LGHNA and YSLEER. V was pared by 4 bases and J by 4 bases, with 6 bases of the junction left unmatched. CDR3 bases: TGCGCCAGCAGCCTTGTCCAGGGGGCTTACGAGCAGTACTTC. This translates into CASSLVQGAYEQYF.